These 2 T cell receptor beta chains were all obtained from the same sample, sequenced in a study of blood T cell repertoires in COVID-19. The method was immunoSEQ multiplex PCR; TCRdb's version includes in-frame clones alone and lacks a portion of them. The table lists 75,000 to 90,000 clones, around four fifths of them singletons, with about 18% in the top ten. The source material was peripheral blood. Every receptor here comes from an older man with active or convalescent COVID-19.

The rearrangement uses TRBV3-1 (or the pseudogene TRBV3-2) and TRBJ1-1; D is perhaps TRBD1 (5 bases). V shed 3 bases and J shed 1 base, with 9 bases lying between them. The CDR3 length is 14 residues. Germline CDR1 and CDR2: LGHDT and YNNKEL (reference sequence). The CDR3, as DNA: TGTGCCAGCAGCCAGGCGGACAAGAACACTGAAGCTTTCTTT. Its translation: CASSQADKNTEAFF.

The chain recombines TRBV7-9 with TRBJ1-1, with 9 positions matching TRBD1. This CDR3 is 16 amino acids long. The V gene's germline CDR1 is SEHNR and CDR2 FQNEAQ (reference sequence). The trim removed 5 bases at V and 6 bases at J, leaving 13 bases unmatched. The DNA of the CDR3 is TGTGCCAGCAGCGAAACAGGGGGCTGGCAGTACGCTGAAGCTTTCTTT. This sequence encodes CASSETGGWQYAEAFF. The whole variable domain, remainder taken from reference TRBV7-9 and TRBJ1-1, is DTGVSQNPRHKITKRGQNVTFRCDPISEHNRLYWYRQTLGQGPEFLTYFQNEAQLEKSRLLSDRFSAERPKGSFSTLEIQRTEQGDSAMYLCASSETGGWQYAEAFFGQGTRLTVV.